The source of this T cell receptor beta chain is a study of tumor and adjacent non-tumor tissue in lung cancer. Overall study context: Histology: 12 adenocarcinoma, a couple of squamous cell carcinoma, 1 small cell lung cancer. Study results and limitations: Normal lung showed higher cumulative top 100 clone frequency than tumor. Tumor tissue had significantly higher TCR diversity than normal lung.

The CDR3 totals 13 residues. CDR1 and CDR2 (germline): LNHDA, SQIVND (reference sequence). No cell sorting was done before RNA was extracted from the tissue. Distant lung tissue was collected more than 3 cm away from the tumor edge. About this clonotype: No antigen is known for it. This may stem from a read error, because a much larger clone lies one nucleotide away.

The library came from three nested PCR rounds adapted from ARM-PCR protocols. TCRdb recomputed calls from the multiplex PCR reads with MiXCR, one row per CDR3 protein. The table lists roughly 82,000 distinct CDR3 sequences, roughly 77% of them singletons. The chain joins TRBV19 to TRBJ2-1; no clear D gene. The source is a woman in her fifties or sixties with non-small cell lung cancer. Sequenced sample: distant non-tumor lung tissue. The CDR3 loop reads CAGSRARGHEQFF. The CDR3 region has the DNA TGTGCCGGTAGTAGAGCTAGAGGCCATGAGCAGTTCTTC.